Listed here are 18 T cell receptor beta chains from one sample, sequenced in a study of shared clonotypes between healthy human individuals. Using immunoSEQ multiplex PCR, the repertoire was profiled, and TCRdb retains in-frame clones only, with some absent. The data hold about 2.4 million clones, with 93% observed a single time. Sequenced input: naive CD4+ T cells from PBMCs. Subset described: CD45RA+ positively selected. These receptors originate from a young man in good health. Some clones in this sample may be carry-over from other donors' samples.

The genes are TRBV4-2 and TRBJ2-3; D is unclear. The germline gives CDR1 LGHNA, CDR2 YNFKEQ. This CDR3 has 18 residues. V lost 0 bases to trimming and J lost 2 bases, with 18 bases between them. DNA of the CDR3: TGTGCCAGCAGCCAAGATTGGCGCGCGGAGTCTACCACAGATACGCAGTATTTT. It is translated as CASSQDWRAESTTDTQYF.

The chain links TRBV19 to TRBJ2-1, with D hard to call. The germline V gene has CDR1 LNHDA and CDR2 SQIVND (reference sequence). The CDR3 covers 11 residues. Trimming pared 7 bases from V and 10 bases from J, leaving 11 bases between. Here the CDR3 reads CASTLNEEQFF. The DNA for the CDR3 is TGTGCCAGTACCCTCAATGAGGAGCAGTTCTTC.

The chain uses TRBV27 and TRBJ2-7; 9 bases align to TRBD2. CDR3 length: 15 residues. CDR1 MNHEY and CDR2 SMNVEV come from the germline V gene (reference sequence). V gave up 7 bases and J gave up 5 bases; unmatched junction bases: 12. The CDR3: CASNTFPSGIHEQYF. The CDR3 DNA is TGTGCCAGCAACACCTTCCCTAGCGGGATTCACGAGCAGTACTTC.

This sequence joins TRBV5-5 and TRBJ2-1; D is tentatively TRBD1 or TRBD2 (5 bases each). This CDR3 comprises 16 residues. V was shortened by 4 bases and J by 0 bases, with 14 bases between the two germline ends. Germline CDR1 SGHKS, CDR2 YYEKEE (reference sequence). The CDR3 DNA is TGTGCCAGCAGCAACCTAGAGGGGAGCTCCTACAATGAGCAGTTCTTC. Translating gives CASSNLEGSSYNEQFF. The full variable domain, with the rest looked up from reference TRBV5-5 and TRBJ2-1, is DAGVTQSPTHLIKTRGQQVTLRCSPISGHKSVSWYQQVLGQGPQFIFQYYEKEERGRGNFPDRFSARQFPNYSSELNVNALLLGDSALYLCASSNLEGSSYNEQFFGPGTRLTVL.

This chain uses TRBV4-1 with TRBJ1-5; D is perhaps TRBD1 (5 bases). This CDR3 is built from 15 residues. Per germline, CDR1 MGHRA and CDR2 YSYEKL. With 1 base removed from V and 3 bases from J, the gap between germline ends came to 10 bases. CDR3 in amino acids: CASSQAPGDNQPQHF. The CDR3 nucleotides read TGCGCCAGCAGCCAAGCCCCGGGGGACAATCAGCCCCAGCATTTT.

This chain uses TRBV7-9 with TRBJ2-2, with D possibly TRBD2 on 6 matching bases. There are 17 residues in the CDR3. V was pared by 6 bases and J by 0 bases, with 17 bases between. Germline CDR1 and CDR2: SEHNR and FQNEAQ (reference sequence). CDR3 protein: CASRTPRLATNTGELFF. CDR3 in DNA: TGTGCCAGCAGGACACCCCGCCTAGCGACGAACACCGGGGAGCTGTTTTTT.

The CDR3 coding sequence is TGTGCCAGCAGCCGCGGACTAGCGGGAGGGCCGATGGTCTACGAGCAGTACTTC. Protein product: CASSRGLAGGPMVYEQYF. This chain links TRBV4-2 with TRBJ2-7; 15 nucleotides align to TRBD2. CDR1 is LGHNA and CDR2 is YNFKEQ in the germline V gene. Trimming at V came to 4 bases and at J to 3 bases, leaving 10 bases not matched to a gene. This CDR3 is built from 18 residues.

V and J are TRBV9 and TRBJ2-3; 7 positions agree with TRBD2. The CDR3 extends over 15 amino acids. The V gene's germline CDR1 is SGDLS and CDR2 YYNGEE. The trim removed 4 bases at V and 0 bases at J, leaving 5 bases unmatched. CDR3 in DNA: TGTGCCAGCAGCTCCACGGGGGGTAGCACAGATACGCAGTATTTT. The encoded protein is CASSSTGGSTDTQYF.

This rearrangement joins TRBV19 to TRBJ2-1; weak D call: TRBD1 (6 bases). CDR1 is LNHDA, CDR2 SQIVND, per germline (reference sequence). This CDR3 is built from 13 residues. V dropped 6 bases and J dropped 8 bases, with 14 bases sitting between them. CDR3 nucleotides: TGTGCCAGTAGCGGGACACCTGGGGATGAGCAGTTCTTC. Translated, it gives CASSGTPGDEQFF.

The chain carries TRBV9 and TRBJ2-1; no firm D call. The germline V gene encodes CDR1 SGDLS and CDR2 YYNGEE. Between the trimmed V and J ends, which lost 4 bases and 8 bases, there was a span of 10 bases. The CDR3 covers 12 residues. CDR3: CASSPELDEQFF. The CDR3, as DNA: TGTGCCAGCAGCCCAGAACTCGATGAGCAGTTCTTC.

This clone was recorded once. This chain connects TRBV5-1 to TRBJ1-2, with D perhaps TRBD1 (5 bases). There are 15 residues in the CDR3. Trimming stripped 2 bases from V and 2 bases from J, with 13 bases between. Per the germline V gene, CDR1 is SGHRS and CDR2 is YFSETQ. The DNA of the CDR3 is TGCGCCAGCAGCTTACAGGCCCCCTCGAACTATGGCTACACCTTC. Residues: CASSLQAPSNYGYTF.

A single count supports this clone. The gene calls are TRBV6-1 and TRBJ2-3; 11 bases are shared with TRBD2. The V gene's germline CDR1 is MNHNS and CDR2 SASEGT. CDR3 length: 15 amino acids. Trimming removed 8 bases from V and 6 bases from J; junction bases left unmatched: 10. CDR3 DNA sequence: TGTGCCAGCGTAACTAGCGGGAGTTGGGCGGATACGCAGTATTTT. It codes for CASVTSGSWADTQYF.

The V gene is TRBV14, the J gene TRBJ2-7; D possibly corresponds to TRBD1 (6 bases). Trimming shortened V by 4 bases and J by 3 bases, and 10 bases separated the two germline ends. Germline V CDR1 and CDR2: SGHDN, FVKESK. The CDR3 extends over 13 amino acids. The CDR3: CASSRTDSYEQYF. In DNA form, the CDR3 reads TGTGCCAGCAGCCGGACAGATAGCTACGAGCAGTACTTC.

The chain has TRBV5-4 and TRBJ2-5; no clear D gene. Trimming took off 1 base at V and 2 bases at J, with 9 bases between the two ends. CDR1 is SGHNT and CDR2 is YYREEE in the germline V gene (reference sequence). This CDR3 is 14 amino acids long. The CDR3 DNA reads TGTGCCAGCAGCTTGAGAGTAGGGCAAGAGACCCAGTACTTC. Translating gives CASSLRVGQETQYF.

In this sample, this clone turned up once. The V call is TRBV5-1, the J call TRBJ2-1, with D uncertain. This CDR3 has 15 residues. Trimming left V 1 base short and J 5 bases short, with 13 bases between. Germline V gene sequence: CDR1 SGHRS, CDR2 YFSETQ. The CDR3 loop is CASSLSFPGHNEQFF. The CDR3 nucleotides read TGCGCCAGCAGCTTGAGCTTCCCCGGCCACAATGAGCAGTTCTTC.

The table lists this clone with a count of one. The chain recombines TRBV5-1 with TRBJ1-4; D uncertain. The CDR3 is 14 amino acids. Trimming removed 0 bases from V and 10 bases from J, with 13 bases in between. Germline loops: CDR1 SGHRS, CDR2 YFSETQ. CDR3 coding DNA: TGCGCCAGCAGCTTGGCCGAGATCCCCGGAAAACTGTTTTTT. It yields the protein CASSLAEIPGKLFF.

The gene calls are TRBV30 and TRBJ1-2; tentative D call: TRBD1 (5 bases). Germline V gives CDR1 GTSNPN, CDR2 SVGIG (reference sequence). Trimming removed 4 bases from V and 2 bases from J, with 17 bases in between. CDR3 size: 15 residues. CDR3 sequence reads: CAWTRGTGPNYGYTF. As DNA, the CDR3 is TGTGCCTGGACCCGGGGTACGGGGCCCAACTATGGCTACACCTTC.

Remarks on this clone: Within the sample, other DNA sequences also encode this same CDR3. The CDR3 DNA is TGTGCCAGCAGTTTACGGGGCACTAACTATGGCTACACCTTC. Protein: CASSLRGTNYGYTF. This sequence joins TRBV27 and TRBJ1-2, with D possibly TRBD1 on 5 matching bases. V was trimmed by 2 bases and J by 0 bases, leaving 7 bases between them. Germline loops: CDR1 MNHEY, CDR2 SMNVEV (reference sequence). This CDR3 has 14 residues.